This TCR beta chain was retrieved from a study of cytomegalovirus exposure and HLA in healthy donors. Findings of the study overall: It was reported in a later analysis that an Asian-associated ancestry cluster showed fewer N-insertions than the approximately 690-donor mean. Researchers catalogued about 150 TCR beta chains as cytomegalovirus-associated. A later analysis linked a missense DCLRE1C variant to TCR beta V- and J-gene trimming. Among the CMV-associated chains, three were confirmed in vitro as specific for CMV antigens.

On this clone: As yet, its antigen is unknown.

The PCR employed 60 Vbeta primers together with 13 Jbeta primers. Assay used: immunoSEQ multiplex PCR; TCRdb lists only in-frame clones, some missing. Of 98,000 or so clones listed, 60% to 80% are singletons. Looked up from germline, CDR1 is SGHTS and CDR2 is YDEGEE. After removal of 2 bases from V and 4 bases from J, the junction contained 2 bases not matched to a gene. The CDR3 has 15 residues. This TCR was recovered from a man aged 55 to 70 in good health and CMV-seropositive. The sample comprised PBMCs. The V gene is TRBV5-8, the J gene TRBJ2-2, with 10 bases matching TRBD1. CDR3 residues: CASSLGTGVTGELFF. The CDR3 DNA sequence: TGTGCCAGCAGCTTAGGGACAGGGGTCACCGGGGAGCTGTTTTTT.